This T cell receptor beta chain was retrieved from a study of T cells in localized non-small cell lung cancer. Study outcomes and limitations: It was uninvolved adjacent lung that showed the highest T cell clonality, exceeding tumor. Sequencing, confined to only one tumor region, leaves heterogeneity possible. The study linked higher blood T cell density to longer overall survival. Paired adjacent lung recovered a median around 52 of the top 100 tumor clones.

A word on this clone: Its antigen is not identified.

TCRdb's table, derived via immunoSEQ multiplex PCR, lists solely in-frame clones and lacks some. The sample yields roughly 39,000 clones, around 87% seen once. CDR3 length: 16 amino acids. The germline gives CDR1 MNHNS, CDR2 SASEGT. Trimming removed 2 bases at V and 1 base at J, with 14 bases between. The chain recombines TRBV6-1 with TRBJ2-5; D not certain. The sequences come from peripheral blood, collected before any cancer treatment. The sequence was obtained from a man aged 18 to 50 with stage I lung adenocarcinoma. The CDR3 DNA sequence: TGTGCCAGCAGTGAACCAACGATTTGGGTCCAAGAGACCCAGTACTTC. Its protein is CASSEPTIWVQETQYF.